A single sample gave rise to the 27 T cell receptor beta chains below, sequenced in a study of PD-L1 blockade in urothelial cancer. Indicated time point: pretreatment peripheral blood. The table came from immunoSEQ multiplex PCR; TCRdb's copy has only in-frame clones and leaves some out. This table holds some 52,000 clones, roughly 80% found once. Sequencing was performed on PBMCs, taken around atezolizumab (anti-PD-L1) treatment. These receptors came from a man aged 65 to 85 with urothelial cancer.

This chain links TRBV11-1 with TRBJ2-5, with 10 bases aligning to TRBD2. Germline CDR1 SGHAT, CDR2 FQDESV (reference sequence). The trim removed 1 base at V and 4 bases at J, leaving 9 bases unmatched. The CDR3 consists of 17 residues. The CDR3 sequence: CASSLGVSSGRLETQYF. The CDR3 DNA sequence: TGTGCCAGCAGCTTAGGAGTCTCTAGCGGGAGATTAGAGACCCAGTACTTC.

This clone has only a few counts. V and J are TRBV5-4 and TRBJ1-1; TRBD1 is a possible D gene (5 bases). Trimming removed 2 bases at V and 5 bases at J, with 16 bases between. The CDR3 is made up of 15 amino acids. Germline V gene lookup returns CDR1 SGHNT and CDR2 YYREEE (reference sequence). Here the CDR3 reads CASSLAGLRGTEAFF. CDR3 nucleotide sequence: TGTGCCAGCAGCTTAGCCGGGCTACGGGGGACTGAAGCTTTCTTT.

This sequence joins TRBV10-1 and TRBJ1-1, with unresolved D. The ends were cut back, 11 bases at V and 2 bases at J, with 6 bases in the middle. Germline V gene lookup returns CDR1 WNHNN and CDR2 SYGVQD (reference sequence). CDR3 length: 10 amino acids. CDR3 coding DNA: TGCGCCTCCGTTAACACTGAAGCTTTCTTT. Translating gives CASVNTEAFF.

This chain connects TRBV2 to TRBJ1-5, with TRBD1 matching over 8 bases. The trim removed 5 bases at V and 4 bases at J, leaving 7 bases unmatched. Germline CDR1 SNHLY, CDR2 FYNNEI. This CDR3 spans 15 amino acids. CDR3 sequence reads: CASSPTGGKNQPQHF. The CDR3 nucleotides read TGTGCCAGCAGTCCCACAGGGGGGAAAAATCAGCCCCAGCATTTT.

The CDR3 loop is CASSLRKTSGSTDTQYF. The CDR3 coding sequence is TGTGCCAGCAGCTTAAGGAAGACTAGCGGGAGCACAGATACGCAGTATTTT. The chain employs TRBV7-9 and TRBJ2-3, with 10 bases that match TRBD2. Germline V lookup: CDR1 SEHNR, CDR2 FQNEAQ (reference sequence). The V gene end was trimmed by 2 bases and the J gene end by 0 bases; junction bases not matched to a gene: 5. The CDR3 is 17 amino acids.

The chain has TRBV5-1 and TRBJ2-2, with 7 bases identical to TRBD2. V lost 3 bases and J lost 4; bases outside the gene matches: 12. Germline CDR1 is SGHRS and CDR2 is YFSETQ. The CDR3 contains 17 residues. The CDR3 coding sequence is TGCGCCAGCAGCTCCCGGGCTAGCGGACTATTCACCGGGGAGCTGTTTTTT. Its translation is CASSSRASGLFTGELFF.

This chain links TRBV11-3 with TRBJ2-1, with 10 bases that match TRBD1. The CDR3 consists of 14 residues. The V segment lost 3 bases and the J segment 5 bases; nucleotides outside the gene matches: 1. Germline-derived CDR1 and CDR2 are SGHNT and YENEEA. The CDR3 DNA follows: TGTGCCAGCAGCTTTGGGACAGGGGACAATGAGCAGTTCTTC. This sequence encodes CASSFGTGDNEQFF. The whole variable domain, filled in from reference TRBV11-3 and TRBJ2-1, reads EAGVVQSPRYKIIEKKQPVAFWCNPISGHNTLYWYLQNLGQGPELLIRYENEEAVDDSQLPKDRFSAERLKGVDSTLKIQPAELGDSAVYLCASSFGTGDNEQFFGPGTRLTVL.

The rearrangement uses TRBV29-1 and TRBJ2-5; 7 nucleotides line up with TRBD1. Germline values: CDR1 SQVTM, CDR2 ANQGSEA. This CDR3 comprises 13 residues. V shed 6 bases, J shed 7 bases, and the junction held 11 bases outside the gene matches. The CDR3 region has the DNA TGCAGCGTGGGCCGACAGGGTGGTGCGACCCAGTACTTC. Amino acid sequence: CSVGRQGGATQYF.

The genes are TRBV5-4 and TRBJ2-1; 14 bases are a match to TRBD2. The CDR3 runs to 16 residues. Per germline, CDR1 SGHNT and CDR2 YYREEE (reference sequence). Trimming cost V 5 bases and J 6 bases; bases outside gene matches: 7. The CDR3 protein is CASRQGLAGASNEQFF. In DNA, the CDR3 is TGTGCCAGCAGACAGGGACTAGCGGGGGCCTCCAATGAGCAGTTCTTC.

The chain joins TRBV11-3 to TRBJ1-1; D not resolved. Germline CDR1 SGHNT, CDR2 YENEEA. There are 13 residues in the CDR3. Deletions cut 1 base from V and 0 bases from J, with 3 bases between. CDR3 sequence reads: CASSLALNTEAFF. The CDR3 DNA follows: TGTGCCAGCAGCTTAGCTTTGAACACTGAAGCTTTCTTT.

This chain links TRBV30 with TRBJ2-2; 12 bases match TRBD2. CDR1 is GTSNPN, CDR2 SVGIG, per germline (reference sequence). V lost 2 bases, J lost 8 bases, and 6 bases stayed unmatched. The CDR3 sequence is 15 residues long. CDR3 bases: TGTGCCTGGAGTAAAGGACTAGCGGGAATAGGGGAGCTGTTTTTT. It specifies CAWSKGLAGIGELFF.

The chain employs TRBV7-3 and TRBJ2-1; 10 bases map to TRBD1. V was clipped by 2 bases and J by 10 bases; unmatched bases: 5. This CDR3 is 14 amino acids long. Germline CDR1 and CDR2: SGHTA and FQGTGA. In nucleotides, the CDR3 is TGTGCCAGCAGCTTAGGACAGGGGGTAAGGGAGCAGTTCTTC. This codes for CASSLGQGVREQFF.

The genes are TRBV5-1 and TRBJ2-3; 8 bases line up with TRBD1. This CDR3 contains 15 residues. Trimming cost V 0 bases and J 9 bases; bases outside gene matches: 9. The V gene's germline CDR1 is SGHRS and CDR2 YFSETQ. CDR3 nucleotide sequence: TGCGCCAGCAGCTTGGAGCAGGGGGCAGGGAGGACGCAGTATTTT. As protein: CASSLEQGAGRTQYF.

The chain links TRBV12-5 to TRBJ2-5; maybe TRBD2 (5 bases). Germline loops: CDR1 LGHNT, CDR2 FRNRAP. Trimming shortened V by 8 bases and J by 6 bases, and 19 bases separated the two germline ends. The CDR3 loop spans 14 amino acids. The CDR3 coding sequence is TGTGCTAGTAGTACCGGAGCGGAGCACAAGACCCAGTACTTC. Translating it yields CASSTGAEHKTQYF.

The rearrangement links TRBV15 to TRBJ1-2; D call uncertain. The CDR3 has 15 residues. The germline V and J ends were trimmed by 0 bases and 4 bases, with 12 bases remaining between them. Germline CDR1 reads LNHNV; CDR2 reads YYDKDF (reference sequence). CDR3 sequence (DNA): TGTGCCACCAGCAGAGATAGAGGTGTAGGCTATGGCTACACCTTC. It is translated as CATSRDRGVGYGYTF.

This sequence joins TRBV9 and TRBJ1-1; the D is unclear. Germline CDR1 is SGDLS and CDR2 is YYNGEE. V gave up 0 bases and J gave up 3 bases, with 6 bases separating them. The CDR3 runs to 13 residues. CDR3 sequence reads: CASSVGDDTEAFF. CDR3 nucleotides: TGTGCCAGCAGCGTAGGAGATGACACTGAAGCTTTCTTT.

The chain joins TRBV4-3 to TRBJ1-6; 8 bases are shared with TRBD1. Germline V CDR1 and CDR2: LGHNA, YSLEER. V dropped 1 base and J dropped 6; count of bases not matched to a gene: 11. The CDR3 spans 18 residues. CDR3 coding DNA: TGCGCCAGCAGCCAAGGGGGTGGACAGGGACCCACTAATTCACCCCTCCACTTT. This gives the protein CASSQGGGQGPTNSPLHF.

The CDR3 reads CASSLGGGRITGELFF. CDR3 sequence (DNA): TGCGCCAGCAGCTTGGGAGGGGGCAGGATCACCGGGGAGCTGTTTTTT. The J gene is TRBJ2-2, the V gene TRBV5-1, with 7 bases fitting TRBD1. This CDR3 comprises 16 residues. V lost 0 bases, J lost 4 bases, and 6 bases stayed unmatched. The germline V gene has CDR1 SGHRS and CDR2 YFSETQ.

The rearrangement uses TRBV19 and TRBJ1-4; 7 nucleotides match TRBD1. This CDR3 region has 15 residues. After removal of 5 bases from V and 8 bases from J, the junction contained 11 bases not matched to a gene. Per germline, CDR1 LNHDA and CDR2 SQIVND (reference sequence). The CDR3 region is CASSARQGVNEKLFF. The CDR3 DNA sequence: TGTGCCAGTAGTGCTAGACAGGGAGTAAACGAAAAACTGTTTTTT.

The chain couples TRBV7-6 to TRBJ2-7, with 9 bases aligning to TRBD1. The germline CDR1 and CDR2 sequences are SGHVS and FNYEAQ. The CDR3 runs to 14 residues. V shed 6 bases, J shed 6 bases, and the junction held 9 bases outside the gene matches. The CDR3 DNA reads TGTGCCAGCAGTCGCCCGGGACAGGGAGGCGAGCAGTACTTC. This codes for CASSRPGQGGEQYF. Looking up the rest from reference TRBV7-6 and TRBJ2-7 gives the full variable domain: GAGVSQSPRYKVTKRGQDVALRCDPISGHVSLYWYRQALGQGPEFLTYFNYEAQQDKSGLPNDRFSAERPEGSISTLTIQRTEQRDSAMYRCASSRPGQGGEQYFGPGTRLTVT.

This clone was counted once. The chain recombines TRBV7-3 with TRBJ2-3; TRBD1 matches at 8 bases. J lost 7 bases, V lost 5 bases, and 8 bases had no gene match. Germline V gene data show CDR1 as SGHTA and CDR2 as FQGTGA. CDR3 length: 14 residues. In nucleotides, the CDR3 is TGTGCCAGCAGCGGCGGGCAGGGGGCTTATACGCAGTATTTT. Its protein is CASSGGQGAYTQYF.

The CDR3 is CASPPRAGGPSGSNEQFF. CDR3 bases: TGTGCCAGCCCCCCGAGGGCGGGAGGGCCTTCCGGTTCCAATGAGCAGTTCTTC. The V and J genes are TRBV28 and TRBJ2-1; TRBD2 aligns across 9 bases. The CDR3 is 18 amino acids. After removal of 8 bases from V and 6 bases from J, the junction contained 20 bases not matched to a gene. Germline CDR1 and CDR2: MDHEN and SYDVKM.

The V and J genes are TRBV28 and TRBJ1-1, with unresolved D. The CDR3 runs to 15 residues. Germline V gene sequence: CDR1 MDHEN, CDR2 SYDVKM. V lost 9 bases and J lost 0, with 17 bases in between. The chain's CDR3 is CASSEFGWVNTEAFF. The CDR3 region has the DNA TGTGCCAGTTCCGAATTCGGGTGGGTGAACACTGAAGCTTTCTTT.

This clone occurred a few times. This chain links TRBV27 with TRBJ1-5, with TRBD1 matching over 10 bases. The length of the CDR3 is 14 residues. Germline CDR1 reads MNHEY; CDR2 reads SMNVEV (reference sequence). V lost 6 bases, J lost 6 bases, and 5 bases stayed unmatched. CDR3 residues: CASRDRGRVQPQHF. CDR3 DNA: TGTGCCAGCAGAGACAGGGGGCGAGTTCAGCCCCAGCATTTT.

This clone was seen ten or more times. A junction boundary mismatches the germline segment, possibly from a read error. The chain recombines TRBV2 with TRBJ2-7; 9 positions match TRBD1. The germline V gene encodes CDR1 SNHLY and CDR2 FYNNEI. This CDR3 has 12 residues. In nucleotides, the CDR3 is TGTGCCAGCAGCCGAGATAGGACAGGGGCTCACTTC. It yields the protein CASSRDRTGAHF.

This clone has only a few counts. V is TRBV5-4 and J is TRBJ2-7; maybe TRBD2 (6 bases). Trimming cost V 1 base and J 1 base, with 15 bases left between them. The CDR3 runs 16 residues. CDR1 SGHNT and CDR2 YYREEE come from the germline V gene (reference sequence). CDR3 nucleotide sequence: TGTGCCAGCAGCTTGCGGAGGGGAAGGGGATCCTACGAGCAGTACTTC. Translating it yields CASSLRRGRGSYEQYF.

The J gene is TRBJ1-5, the V gene TRBV6-5; TRBD1 might be the D (5 bases). Germline CDR1 is MNHEY and CDR2 is SVGAGI. The CDR3 runs to 15 residues. Trimming took off 2 bases at V and 0 bases at J, with 8 bases between the two ends. CDR3 sequence: CASSYDSDSNQPQHF. The CDR3 DNA sequence: TGTGCCAGCAGTTACGACAGCGATAGCAATCAGCCCCAGCATTTT.